This TCR beta chain was documented in a study of T cell responses to AZD1222 COVID-19 vaccine. Looking at the study overall: Samples with a second dose at about 4 or about 12 weeks were pooled together.

Findings of the study overall: Clonal diversity was possibly underestimated, and white British individuals and females predominated among donors. Reportedly, close to half of spike-specific TCRs are directed against unmutated variant regions.

This clone has only a few counts. Its antigen is unidentified. Assay used: immunoSEQ multiplex PCR; TCRdb lists only in-frame clones, some missing. The sample shows 95,000 to 150,000 clones, around nine tenths of them seen only once. This clonotype originated in an adult in good health. Sequencing used peripheral blood, obtained on day 0 of AZD1222 vaccination.

CDR3 amino acids: CAGRREGGELFF. Here the CDR3 DNA reads TGTGCCGGCCGAAGAGAGGGCGGGGAGCTGTTTTTT. The rearrangement uses TRBV6-1 and TRBJ2-2; D is perhaps TRBD2 (5 bases). Trimming removed 11 bases at V and 7 bases at J, with 14 bases between. This CDR3 spans 12 amino acids. Germline V CDR1 and CDR2: MNHNS, SASEGT.